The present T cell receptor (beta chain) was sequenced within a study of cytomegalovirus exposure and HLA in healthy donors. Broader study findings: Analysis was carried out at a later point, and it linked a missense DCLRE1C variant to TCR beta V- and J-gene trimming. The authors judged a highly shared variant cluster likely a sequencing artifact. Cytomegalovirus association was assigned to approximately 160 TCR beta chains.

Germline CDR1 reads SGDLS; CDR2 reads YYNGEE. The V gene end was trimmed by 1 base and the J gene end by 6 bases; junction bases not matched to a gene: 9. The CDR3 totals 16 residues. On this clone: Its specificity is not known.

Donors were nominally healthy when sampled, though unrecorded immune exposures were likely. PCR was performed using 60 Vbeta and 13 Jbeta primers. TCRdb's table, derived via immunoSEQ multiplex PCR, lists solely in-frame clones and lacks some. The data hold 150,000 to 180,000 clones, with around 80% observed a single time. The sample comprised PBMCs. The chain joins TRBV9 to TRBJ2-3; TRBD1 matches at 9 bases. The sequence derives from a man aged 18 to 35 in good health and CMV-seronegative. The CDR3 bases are TGTGCCAGCAGCGTACGCCGGGACAGGGCGGATGATACGCAGTATTTT. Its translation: CASSVRRDRADDTQYF.